Below are 20 T cell receptor beta chains sequenced from a single sample in a study of T-cell memory formation after mild COVID-19. MiXCR, applied by TCRdb to the 5' RACE reads, yields one record per CDR3 protein. The table includes more than 200,000 distinct CDR3 sequences, roughly 15% detected once. The sequenced material came from PBMCs or a T cell subset sorted from them (not recorded which). The source is a man aged 18 to 29 who had mild COVID-19 (a few samples of this study predate the infection). Cell type and time point are not known.

This chain joins TRBV10-3 and TRBJ1-5; D may be TRBD1 (6 bases). Trimming took off 8 bases at V and 2 bases at J, with 10 bases between the two ends. The CDR3 covers 13 residues. Looked up from germline, CDR1 is ENHRY and CDR2 is SYGVKD. As DNA, the CDR3 is TGTGCCATCGGGGGGCACGGCAATCAGCCCCAGCATTTT. This translates into CAIGGHGNQPQHF.

The chain joins TRBV12-3 or TRBV12-4 to TRBJ2-1; TRBD2 agrees at 10 bases. CDR3 length: 15 residues. V lost 5 bases and J lost 7; bases outside the gene matches: 8. CDR3 nucleotides: TGTGCCAGCAGTGCCCTAGCGGGGGCAAGGAATGAGCAGTTCTTC. This encodes CASSALAGARNEQFF.

The chain couples TRBV5-6 to TRBJ2-7; TRBD2 aligns across 16 bases. The germline CDR1 and CDR2 sequences are SGHDT and YYEEEE. The CDR3 sequence is 17 residues long. Losses at the gene ends were 4 bases for V and 5 bases for J; bases not matched to a gene: 9. The CDR3 loop is CASSGGTSGGAGHEQYV. The CDR3 DNA is TGTGCCAGCAGCGGCGGGACTAGCGGGGGGGCAGGTCACGAGCAGTACGTC.

This rearrangement joins TRBV4-3 to TRBJ1-2; TRBD1 agrees at 7 bases. The CDR3 extends over 15 amino acids. The ends lost 4 bases at V and 8 bases at J; junction bases unmatched: 13. Germline V gives CDR1 LGHNA, CDR2 YSLEER. CDR3 in DNA: TGCGCCAGCAGCCCGGGACAGCCCCTAGTAGGGGGCTACACCTTC. It translates to CASSPGQPLVGGYTF.

The J gene is TRBJ2-7, the V gene TRBV12-3 or TRBV12-4; possible D gene TRBD2, 7 bases. V shed 10 bases and J shed 4 bases, with 17 bases lying between them. This CDR3 spans 13 amino acids. The CDR3 bases are TGTGCCACCGGCCGGGGGGCAATGTACGAGCAGTACTTC. This sequence encodes CATGRGAMYEQYF.

This clonotype was seen more than once but under ten times. This chain joins TRBV6-4 and TRBJ2-1; TRBD2 matches at 7 bases. The CDR3 is made up of 16 amino acids. The junction had 18 bases not matched to a gene; V was cut back by 8 bases and J by 8 bases. Germline V lookup: CDR1 MRHNA, CDR2 SNTAGT. DNA for the CDR3: TGTGCCAGCGCCCAGAGAGCGGGGCTAAGAGGGGATGAGCAGTTCTTC. The encoded protein is CASAQRAGLRGDEQFF.

This chain uses TRBV28 with TRBJ1-1; 7 nucleotides match TRBD1. Unmatched junction bases numbered 7, after V lost 6 bases and J lost 3 bases. Germline assignment: CDR1 MDHEN and CDR2 SYDVKM. The CDR3 spans 14 residues. Here the CDR3 reads CASSSDRVDTEAFF. The CDR3 nucleotides read TGTGCCAGCAGCTCTGACAGGGTGGACACTGAAGCTTTCTTT.

The chain has TRBV28 and TRBJ1-2; 7 bases line up with TRBD1. Germline CDR1 MDHEN, CDR2 SYDVKM. The CDR3 contains 13 residues. V shed 6 bases, J shed 7 bases, and the junction held 8 bases outside the gene matches. CDR3 in DNA: TGTGCCAGCAGAACACAGGGGCCCCTTGGCTACACCTTC. It specifies CASRTQGPLGYTF.

This clonotype was seen only a few times. The rearrangement joins TRBV9 to TRBJ2-5; weak D call: TRBD1 (6 bases). Deletions cut 3 bases from V and 0 bases from J, with 9 bases between. Germline CDR1 reads SGDLS; CDR2 reads YYNGEE. The CDR3 extends over 14 amino acids. The CDR3 DNA sequence: TGTGCCAGCAGCGGGGGACAATACCAAGAGACCCAGTACTTC. It specifies CASSGGQYQETQYF.

This clonotype was seen more than once but under ten times. V gene TRBV5-1 combines with J gene TRBJ1-1, with D perhaps TRBD1 (5 bases). Germline lookup yields CDR1 SGHRS and CDR2 YFSETQ. Between the trimmed V and J ends, which lost 3 bases and 1 base, there was a span of 10 bases. CDR3 length: 14 amino acids. The CDR3 sequence is CASSSGPGNTEAFF. CDR3 coding DNA: TGCGCCAGCAGCTCGGGGCCGGGGAACACTGAAGCTTTCTTT.

This clonotype appeared a few times. V usage is TRBV6-1 and J usage is TRBJ2-1; D not certain. The germline V and J ends were trimmed by 4 bases and 10 bases, with 14 bases remaining between them. The CDR3 is 13 amino acids. Germline V gives CDR1 MNHNS, CDR2 SASEGT. CDR3 in amino acids: CASSASTFREQFF. CDR3 nucleotide sequence: TGTGCCAGCAGTGCTTCGACGTTCCGGGAGCAGTTCTTC.

The chain recombines TRBV11-1 with TRBJ1-6, with D unclear. The CDR3 loop spans 14 amino acids. Germline V gene data show CDR1 as SGHAT and CDR2 as FQDESV (reference sequence). The V end lost 3 bases, the J end lost 6 bases, and 9 bases lay between the germline ends. CDR3 region: CASSLGHRNSPLHF. The CDR3, as DNA: TGTGCCAGCAGCTTGGGCCACCGTAATTCACCCCTCCACTTT.

This clonotype was counted at least ten times. This chain links TRBV7-9 with TRBJ2-5; a weak D match, TRBD2 (6 bases). Germline lookup yields CDR1 SEHNR and CDR2 FQNEAQ (reference sequence). CDR3 length: 18 amino acids. Trimming took 5 bases from V and 6 from J, leaving 28 bases between them. The CDR3 here is CASSLLGGLAPIMQTQYF. DNA for the CDR3: TGTGCCAGCAGCCTACTCGGGGGACTGGCTCCGATCATGCAGACCCAGTACTTC.

This clonotype has ten or more counts. The V call is TRBV11-3, the J call TRBJ2-1; TRBD2 aligns across 16 bases. This CDR3 is built from 16 residues. The junction had 4 bases not matched to a gene; V was cut back by 5 bases and J by 6 bases. Germline CDR1 SGHNT, CDR2 YENEEA. The CDR3 DNA reads TGTGCCAGCAGCATCGGGACTAGCGGGGGGGCCAATGAGCAGTTCTTC. It yields the protein CASSIGTSGGANEQFF. Looking up the rest from reference TRBV11-3 and TRBJ2-1 gives the full variable domain: EAGVVQSPRYKIIEKKQPVAFWCNPISGHNTLYWYLQNLGQGPELLIRYENEEAVDDSQLPKDRFSAERLKGVDSTLKIQPAELGDSAVYLCASSIGTSGGANEQFFGPGTRLTVL.

The rearrangement uses TRBV28 and TRBJ1-2; weak D call: TRBD1 (6 bases). The V gene's germline CDR1 is MDHEN and CDR2 SYDVKM. The CDR3 loop spans 13 amino acids. V lost 6 bases to trimming and J lost 5 bases, with 13 bases between them. CDR3 sequence (DNA): TGTGCCAGCAGGGGGACACCTGAATATGGCTACACCTTC. This sequence encodes CASRGTPEYGYTF.

This clonotype was detected a few times. V and J are TRBV10-3 and TRBJ1-5, with 9 bases that match TRBD1. The CDR3 extends over 16 amino acids. Germline V gives CDR1 ENHRY, CDR2 SYGVKD. Losses at the gene ends were 6 bases for V and 7 bases for J; bases not matched to a gene: 13. CDR3 sequence (DNA): TGTGCCATCAGCCCGCGGTGGGGACAGGGCAGCCAGCCCCAGCATTTT. Its protein product is CAISPRWGQGSQPQHF.

This clonotype was found a few times. This rearrangement joins TRBV12-5 to TRBJ1-2; the D gene is possibly TRBD1 (5 bases). V was cut by 7 bases and J by 4 bases, with 13 bases left in between. Germline V gives CDR1 LGHNT, CDR2 FRNRAP. This CDR3 spans 13 amino acids. This chain's CDR3 is CASATWRGYGYTF. CDR3 DNA sequence: TGTGCTAGTGCGACCTGGAGGGGCTATGGCTACACCTTC. Looking up the rest from reference TRBV12-5 and TRBJ1-2 gives the full variable domain: DARVTQTPRHKVTEMGQEVTMRCQPILGHNTVFWYRQTMMQGLELLAYFRNRAPLDDSGMPKDRFSAEMPDATLATLKIQPSEPRDSAVYFCASATWRGYGYTFGSGTRLTVV.

This clonotype has only a few counts. CDR3 in DNA: TGTGCCAGCTGCCCCGGACAGGTTTTCACAGATACGCAGTATTTT. The encoded protein is CASCPGQVFTDTQYF. The genes are TRBV7-2 and TRBJ2-3, with 7 bases lining up with TRBD1. This CDR3 has 15 residues. The V gene's germline CDR1 is SGHTA and CDR2 FQGNSA. The trim removed 8 bases at V and 2 bases at J, leaving 10 bases unmatched.

This clonotype was detected a few times. The chain recombines TRBV20-1 with TRBJ2-7; 10 bases are a match to TRBD1. The J segment lost 3 bases and the V segment lost 0 bases, leaving 5 bases of the junction unmatched. The CDR3 consists of 15 residues. Germline CDR1 and CDR2: DFQATT and SNEGSKA (reference sequence). CDR3 bases: TGCAGTGCTAGAGATTACGGACAGGGGGACTACGAGCAGTACTTC. It yields the protein CSARDYGQGDYEQYF.

The chain employs TRBV4-3 and TRBJ1-1; 7 nucleotides match TRBD1. The CDR3 has 15 amino acids. Trimming removed 4 bases from V and 3 bases from J; junction bases left unmatched: 8. Germline assignment: CDR1 LGHNA and CDR2 YSLEER. CDR3 in amino acids: CASSPGWDRDTEAFF. The CDR3 DNA reads as TGCGCCAGCAGCCCCGGATGGGACAGAGACACTGAAGCTTTCTTT.